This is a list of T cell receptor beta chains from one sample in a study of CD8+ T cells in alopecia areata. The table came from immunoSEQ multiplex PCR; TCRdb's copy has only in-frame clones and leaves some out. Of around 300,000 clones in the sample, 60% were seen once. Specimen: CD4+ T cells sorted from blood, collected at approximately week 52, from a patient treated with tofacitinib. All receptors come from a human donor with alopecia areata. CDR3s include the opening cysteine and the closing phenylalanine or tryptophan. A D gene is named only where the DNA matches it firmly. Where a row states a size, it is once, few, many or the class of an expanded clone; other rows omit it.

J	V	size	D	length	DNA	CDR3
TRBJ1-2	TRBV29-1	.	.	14	TGCAGCGTGAAAGGGAGAGAAGCTAACTATGGCTACACCTTC	CSVKGREANYGYTF
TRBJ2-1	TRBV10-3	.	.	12	TGTGCCATCAGTGAGACGGGGAATGAGCAGTTCTTC	CAISETGNEQFF
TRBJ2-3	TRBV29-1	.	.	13	TGCAGCGTTGAGGGCGGGACCACAGATACGCAGTATTTT	CSVEGGTTDTQYF
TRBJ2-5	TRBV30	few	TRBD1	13	TGTGCCGCAGACAGGGGGAATCAAGAGACCCAGTACTTC	CAADRGNQETQYF
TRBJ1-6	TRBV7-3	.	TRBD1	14	TGTGCCAGCAGCTTAACAGGGGGCGATTCACCCCTCCACTTT	CASSLTGGDSPLHF
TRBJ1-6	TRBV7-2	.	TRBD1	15	TGTGCCAGCAGCGCACAGGGGATAATTTATTCACCCCTCCACTTT	CASSAQGIIYSPLHF
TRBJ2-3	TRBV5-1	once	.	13	TGCGCCAGCAGATGGGGGCTCACAGATACGCAGTATTTT	CASRWGLTDTQYF
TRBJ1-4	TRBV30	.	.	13	TGTGCCTGGAGTGTAGGTCGGGGAGAAAAACTGTTTTTT	CAWSVGRGEKLFF
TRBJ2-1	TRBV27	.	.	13	TGTGCCAGCAGTTTTTTCCCCGAGGCTGAGCAGTTCTTC	CASSFFPEAEQFF
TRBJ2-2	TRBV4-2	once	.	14	TGTGCCAGCAGCCAAGTTGGGGCCCGCGGGGAGCTGTTTTTT	CASSQVGARGELFF
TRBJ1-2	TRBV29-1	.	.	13	TGCAGCGTTGACGGCGGCGGGCGGAGGGGCTACACCTTC	CSVDGGGRRGYTF
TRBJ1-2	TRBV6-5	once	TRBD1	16	TGTGCCAGCAGTTACTCGCGGGGGACAGGGTACTATGGCTACACCTTC	CASSYSRGTGYYGYTF
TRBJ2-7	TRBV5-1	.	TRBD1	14	TGCGCCAGCAGCCCCTCGACAGGGGCCTACGAGCAGTACTTC	CASSPSTGAYEQYF
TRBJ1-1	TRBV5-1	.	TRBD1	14	TGCGCCAGCAGCTTAGAACAGGGGCGCACTGAAGCTTTCTTT	CASSLEQGRTEAFF
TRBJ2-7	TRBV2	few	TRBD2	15	TGTGCCAGCAGTCCTACTAGCGGGGGGGGATACGAGCAGTACTTC	CASSPTSGGGYEQYF
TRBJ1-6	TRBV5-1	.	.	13	TGCGCCAGCAGCTGGGATATAAATTCACCCCTCCACTTT	CASSWDINSPLHF
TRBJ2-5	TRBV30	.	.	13	TGTGCCTGGAGGTGGGGGGCCGTAGAGACCCAGTACTTC	CAWRWGAVETQYF
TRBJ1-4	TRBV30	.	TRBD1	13	TGTGCCTCCAGGGGGCCGGCTAATGAAAAACTGTTTTTT	CASRGPANEKLFF
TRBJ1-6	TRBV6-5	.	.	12	TGTGCCAGCAGTTACGGTGATTCACCCCTCCACTTT	CASSYGDSPLHF
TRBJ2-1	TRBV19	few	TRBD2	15	TGTGCCAGTAGTATGCAACTAGCGGACTACAATGAGCAGTTCTTC	CASSMQLADYNEQFF
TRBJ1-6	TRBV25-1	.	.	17	TGTGCCAGCAGTGAAGGTCCCCCACAGGGATATAATTCACCCCTCCACTTT	CASSEGPPQGYNSPLHF
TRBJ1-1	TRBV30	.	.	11	TGTGCCTGGGTCAGGGTAGATGAAGCTTTCTTT	CAWVRVDEAFF
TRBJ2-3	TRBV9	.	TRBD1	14	TGTGCCAGCAGCGCCGGACAGGGCGCAGATACGCAGTATTTT	CASSAGQGADTQYF
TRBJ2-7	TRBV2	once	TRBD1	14	TGTGCCAGCAGAGTCGGACAGGGTGTGGGAGAGCAGTACTTC	CASRVGQGVGEQYF
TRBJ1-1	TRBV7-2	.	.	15	TGTGCCAGCAGCCCGGGCAGGACTGGGTACACTGAAGCTTTCTTT	CASSPGRTGYTEAFF
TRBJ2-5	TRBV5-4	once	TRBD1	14	TGTGCCAGCATCCGGGACAGGGACCAAGAGACCCAGTACTTC	CASIRDRDQETQYF
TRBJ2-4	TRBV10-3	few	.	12	TGTGCCATCAGCTCGATGGGGAACATTCAGTACTTC	CAISSMGNIQYF
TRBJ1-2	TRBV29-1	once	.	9	TGCAGCGTGGATAATGGCTACACCTTC	CSVDNGYTF
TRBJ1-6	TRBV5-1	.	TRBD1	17	TGCGCCAGCAGGGGACAGGGGGTGTTGTCGGGTAATTCACCCCTCCACTTT	CASRGQGVLSGNSPLHF
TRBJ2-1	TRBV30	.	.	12	TGTGCCTGGAGTCTCCAGACGGATGAGCAGTTCTTC	CAWSLQTDEQFF
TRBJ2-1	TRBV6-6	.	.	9	TGTGCCTTTCAGCGTGAGCAGTTCTTC	CAFQREQFF
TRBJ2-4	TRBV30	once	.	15	TGTGCCTGGAGTGTACGGGGGTTTGGCAAAAACATTCAGTACTTC	CAWSVRGFGKNIQYF
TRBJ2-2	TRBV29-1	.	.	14	TGCAGCGTTGAAGGCCAGCCGAACACCGGGGAGCTGTTTTTT	CSVEGQPNTGELFF
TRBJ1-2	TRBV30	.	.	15	TGTGCCTGGAGTGCTGGACGCAATCTTTTCTATGGCTACACCTTC	CAWSAGRNLFYGYTF
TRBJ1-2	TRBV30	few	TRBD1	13	TGTGCCTGGAACAGGGGGCTAAGCTATGGCTACACCTTC	CAWNRGLSYGYTF
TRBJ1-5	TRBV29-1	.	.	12	TGCAGCGTTGCCGGGGCGAATCAGCCCCAGCATTTT	CSVAGANQPQHF
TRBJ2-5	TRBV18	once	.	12	TGTGCCAGCTCACCTTCACCAGAGACCCAGTACTTC	CASSPSPETQYF
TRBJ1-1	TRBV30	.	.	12	TGTGCCTGGATGACAGTCTACACTGAAGCTTTCTTT	CAWMTVYTEAFF
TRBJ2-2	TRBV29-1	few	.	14	TGCAGCACGCGATCGTCTCTGAACACCGGGGAGCTGTTTTTT	CSTRSSLNTGELFF
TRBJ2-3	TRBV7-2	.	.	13	TGTGCCAGCAGCTTAGTTATCCCAGATACGCAGTATTTT	CASSLVIPDTQYF
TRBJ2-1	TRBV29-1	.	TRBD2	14	TGCAGCGTTATCGGACTAGCGGGGGCCAATGAGCAGTTCTTC	CSVIGLAGANEQFF
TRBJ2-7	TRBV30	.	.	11	TGTGCCTGGAGCAGGGGTCCCGAGCAGTACTTC	CAWSRGPEQYF
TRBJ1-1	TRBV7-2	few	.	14	TGTGCCAGCTGGCGGGGGGGGTCCAACACTGAAGCTTTCTTT	CASWRGGSNTEAFF
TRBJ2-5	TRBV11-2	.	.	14	TGTGCCAGCAGCTTTTATCAGTACCAAGAGACCCAGTACTTC	CASSFYQYQETQYF
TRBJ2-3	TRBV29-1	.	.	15	TGCAGCGCGGGTGTTGGCGGGGCAAGAACAGATACGCAGTATTTT	CSAGVGGARTDTQYF
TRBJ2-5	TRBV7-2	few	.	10	TGTGCCAGCAGCTTAGGAGCCCAGTACTTC	CASSLGAQYF
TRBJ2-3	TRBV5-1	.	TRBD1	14	TGCGCCAGCAGCTTTCAGGGGGCCCCAGATACGCAGTATTTT	CASSFQGAPDTQYF
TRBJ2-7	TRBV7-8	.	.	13	TGTGCCAGCAGCAGGACAGAGACCTACGAGCAGTACTTC	CASSRTETYEQYF
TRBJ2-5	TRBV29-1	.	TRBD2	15	TGCAGCGTTGTTAGCGGGGGGGCTGTTCGAGAGACCCAGTACTTC	CSVVSGGAVRETQYF
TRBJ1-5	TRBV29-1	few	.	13	TGCAGCGCCGCGGCAGGGGTTGGACAGCCCCAGCATTTT	CSAAAGVGQPQHF
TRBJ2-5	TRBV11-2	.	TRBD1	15	TGTGCCAGCAGCTTCAGGGGGACAACCCGAGAGACCCAGTACTTC	CASSFRGTTRETQYF
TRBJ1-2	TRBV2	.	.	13	TGTGCCAGCACCTTGAGGGCTAACTATGGCTACACCTTC	CASTLRANYGYTF
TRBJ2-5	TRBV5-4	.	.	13	TGTGCCAGCAGCTTGGACAGGGCAGAGACCCAGTACTTC	CASSLDRAETQYF
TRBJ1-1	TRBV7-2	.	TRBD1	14	TGTGCCAGCAGCACAGGGGCCCCGGGCACTGAAGCTTTCTTT	CASSTGAPGTEAFF
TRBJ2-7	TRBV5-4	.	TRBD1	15	TGTGCCAGCAGCTCGACGGGGACAGGGGGGGACGAGCAGTACTTC	CASSSTGTGGDEQYF